What follows is one T cell receptor (beta chain) and its context. The antigen it recognizes is unknown. Base qualities are missing; no much larger clone stands one base away. For the CD8 naive samples, CD45RO-negative cells were positively selected for CCR7, yielding a CD45RA+CCR7+ population from which TemRA cells were excluded. Healthy HIV-negative adults with no recently reported acute infections or vaccinations were included as donors. Every donor was a Caucasian adult living in Nashville, Tennessee, USA. Blood was collected by leukapheresis, and PBMCs were isolated by Ficoll-Histopaque density gradient centrifugation and then cryopreserved in liquid nitrogen vapor phase. Purity and quantity of every magnetically sorted T cell population were checked by analytical flow cytometry. From each sorted fraction, genomic DNA was isolated and quantified by UV absorbance on a Nanodrop 2000c. This record belongs to a study of shared clonotypes between healthy human individuals (TCRdb year 2020). Regarding the study in general: The cohort included three men and two women between 18 and 49 years of age. Per donor, three plates each were used for CD4 naive and CD4 memory, two for CD8 naive, and one for CD8 memory. Blood TCR repertoires of roughly five healthy adults were deeply sequenced to estimate repertoire size and the extent of clonotype sharing between individuals. Libraries were prepared and TCR repertoires were sequenced by different laboratories using diverse techniques, in order to increase sequencing depth and limit assay-specific biases. Leukapheresis yielded between about 0.8 and 9.5 billion PBMCs per donor. The paper's findings and limits, for the study overall: Sampling was restricted to blood, and TCR repertoires in tissue are likely to differ from TCR repertoires in blood. Because the study included only a small number of donors, the genetic and exposure-history diversity represented was limited. Compared with non-shared clonotypes, clonotypes shared by all four sorted-subset donors had higher generation probabilities. Incomplete sequencing was indicated by rarefaction of sorted-subset datasets, despite the large sequencing depth. Naive subsets generally had larger estimated clonotype richness than memory subsets. Sharing across four donors was observed for around 4.8% of naive CD4, over 3% of naive CD8, 2% to 2.5% of memory CD4, and less than 0.45% of memory CD8 clonotypes. Pairwise subsampling led to the expectation that sequencing depth would affect the degree of clonotype sharing among donors.

The germline V gene supplies CDR1 MDHEN and CDR2 SYDVKM. Taken from cysteine to phenylalanine, the CDR3 has 14 residues. The read is trimmed to its CDR3 DNA, 42 bases read in frame from base 1. Trimming removed 3 bases from V and 8 bases from J, leaving 16 bases between the germline ends. Using the deep immunoSEQ assay, multiplex PCR amplified TCR CDR3 regions from genomic DNA. For each cell subset, the extracted genomic DNA was distributed evenly across all wells of several immunoSEQ 96-well plates, and each plate served as one replicate. For sorted subsets, each replicate PCR was loaded with approximately 0.2 ug genomic DNA, equivalent to 30,000 or so T cell genomes. The purified libraries were quantified using a Qubit 3.0 fluorometer, sized with a Bioanalyzer 2100, and then quantified again using the KAPA Library Quantification kit. Every immunoSEQ 96-well plate was sequenced on a dedicated single-read 150-cycle Illumina NextSeq 550 flow cell. The original pipeline was this. The immunoSEQ output contained only junctional sequences without quality scores, so filtering could not match that applied to full-length reads. To assign V/J genes and CDR3, sequences were annotated against IMGT germline references using PyIR, a Python wrapper for IgBLAST v1.9. Any read was removed if the V/J assignment was weak (E-value above 1e-6), the CDR3 was missing, or the read contained stop codons, out-of-frame junctions, or ambiguous translated residues. V3J clonotypes were defined by identical inferred V gene, J gene, and CDR3 amino acid sequence. The percentage overlap between two repertoires was calculated by dividing the number of shared unique clonotypes by the size of the smaller repertoire. Three approaches were used to assess repertoire richness: RTK rarefaction, the Chao1 estimator, and Recon v2.1 estimates of unobserved clonotypes. OLGA was used to compute generation probabilities for all TCRbeta clonotypes that the gDNA method yielded from several donors. TCRdb took this table from immuneACCESS and kept in-frame rearrangements with V and J called. Such tables lack part of the clones; where checked against another copy, unresolved V genes explain under half of the gap, and the rest is unexplained. V and J calls and clone size are those listed in that table; D and trimming were worked out from the DNA. In all, the sample holds some 2 million clones, and about 95% of those were seen once. The ten largest clones take up more than 0.95% of the sample.

The sample was naive CD8+ T cells sorted from blood. The intended sense of this specimen's cell subset or site label: CD45RA+CCR7+. The TCR originated in a young man in good health. The chain is assembled from TRBV28 and TRBJ1-1, with the D gene too uncertain to name. The CDR3 has the sequence CASSFRARQFEAFF. The bases are TGTGCCAGCAGTTTCCGGGCCAGGCAATTCGAAGCTTTCTTT.